The 2 T cell receptor beta chains below were found in one sample sequenced in a study of vaccination effects on CD4 cells after COVID-19. The data were produced by immunoSEQ multiplex PCR, yet TCRdb's version contains in-frame clones alone and is incomplete. The table lists roughly 34,000 clones, roughly four fifths of them singletons. No antigens are known for them. Ahead of sequencing, the ViraFEST assay grew antigen-specific CD4+ T cells using viral peptide pools. Researchers isolated CD4+ T cells once roughly nine days of culture had elapsed. Participants received two doses of either the BNT162b2 or mRNA-1273 vaccine. The source was CD4+ T cells from PBMCs cultured with HCoV-NL63 spike peptides, collected after COVID-19 vaccination. The receptors originated from a human donor who received a COVID-19 vaccine. Some clones in this sample may be carry-over from other donors' samples.

The chain uses TRBV10-1 and TRBJ2-5; a possible D gene is TRBD1 (5 bases). Trimming shortened V by 5 bases and J by 4 bases, and 17 bases separated the two germline ends. The CDR3 consists of 15 residues. Germline loops: CDR1 WNHNN, CDR2 SYGVQD (reference sequence). DNA of the CDR3: TGCGCCAGCAGTCCCTGGCAGGGATCCAGAGAGACCCAGTACTTC. Encoded protein: CASSPWQGSRETQYF.

The J gene is TRBJ2-3, the V gene TRBV24-1; the D gene is possibly TRBD2 (6 bases). The CDR3 length is 15 residues. The germline V gene has CDR1 KGHDR and CDR2 SFDVKD. V was pared by 7 bases and J by 6 bases, with 19 bases between. For the CDR3, the DNA is TGTGCCACCAGGGCTGGGAACGGGGGAATCGATACGCAGTATTTT. It yields the protein CATRAGNGGIDTQYF.